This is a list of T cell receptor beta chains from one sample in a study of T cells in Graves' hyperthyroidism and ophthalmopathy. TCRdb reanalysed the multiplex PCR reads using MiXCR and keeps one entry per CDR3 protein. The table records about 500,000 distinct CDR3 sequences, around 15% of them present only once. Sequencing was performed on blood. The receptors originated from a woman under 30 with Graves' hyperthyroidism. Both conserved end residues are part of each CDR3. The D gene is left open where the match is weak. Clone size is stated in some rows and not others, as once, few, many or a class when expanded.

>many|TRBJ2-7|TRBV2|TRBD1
TGTGCCACCAGGACAGGGTTAAGCTACGAGCAGTACTTC
CATRTGLSYEQYF
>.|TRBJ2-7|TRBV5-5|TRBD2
TGTGCCAGCAGCAGGACGGGACTACCCGCCGAGCAGTACTTC
CASSRTGLPAEQYF
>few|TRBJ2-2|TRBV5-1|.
TGCGCCAGCAGCTTACCGGACAAACTGAACACCGGGGAGCTGTTTTTT
CASSLPDKLNTGELFF
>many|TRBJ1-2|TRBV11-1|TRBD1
TGTGCCAGCAGCCCTCGGGACAGAAACTATGGCTACACCTTC
CASSPRDRNYGYTF
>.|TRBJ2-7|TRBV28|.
TGTGCCAGTAGTATTTCGGGGGCGGGGACCTACGAGCAGTACTTC
CASSISGAGTYEQYF
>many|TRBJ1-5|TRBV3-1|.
TGTGCCAGCAGCCCGGGACTTTATAGCAATCAGCCCCAGCATTTT
CASSPGLYSNQPQHF
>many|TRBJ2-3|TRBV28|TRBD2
TGTGCCGGACGGACTAGCGGCACAGATACGCAGTATTTT
CAGRTSGTDTQYF
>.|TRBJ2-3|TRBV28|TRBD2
TGTGCCAGCAGTTTAAGCAGCGGGAGGACCATTTTATTCACAGATACGCAGTATTTT
CASSLSSGRTILFTDTQYF
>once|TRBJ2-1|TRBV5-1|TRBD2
TGCGCCAGCAGCTCTCTAGCGGGGGGGGACAATGAGCAGTTCTTC
CASSSLAGGDNEQFF
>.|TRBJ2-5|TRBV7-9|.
TGTGCCAGCAGCTTGTTCCGATATAAGTATCGGGAGACCCAGTACTTC
CASSLFRYKYRETQYF
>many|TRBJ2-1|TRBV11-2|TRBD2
TGTGCCAGCAGCACTGAAGGACTAGCCAACAATGAGCAGTTCTTC
CASSTEGLANNEQFF
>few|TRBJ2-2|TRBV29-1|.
TGCAGCGGCAGGGACACCGGGGAGCTGTTTTTT
CSGRDTGELFF
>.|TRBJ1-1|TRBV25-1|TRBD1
TGTGCCAGCAGTGAATGGGGACAGGGGGAGCACACTGAAGCTTTCTTT
CASSEWGQGEHTEAFF
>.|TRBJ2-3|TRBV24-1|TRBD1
TGTGCCACCCGGGGGACAGGGCTAGATACGCAGTATTTT
CATRGTGLDTQYF
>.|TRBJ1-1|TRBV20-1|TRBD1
TGCAGTGCTAGAACAGGGGGAGGCACTGAAGCTTTCTTT
CSARTGGGTEAFF
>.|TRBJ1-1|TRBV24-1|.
TGTGCCACCAAAGAGGGGCCCGGCACTGAAGCTTTCTTT
CATKEGPGTEAFF
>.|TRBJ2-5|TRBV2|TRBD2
TGTGCCAGCAGTAGGACTAGCGCGGCAGAGACCCAGTACTTC
CASSRTSAAETQYF
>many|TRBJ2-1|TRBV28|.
TGTGCCAGCATTTTAGTTTTCCCTGGGAACCCCTACAATGAGCAGTTCTTC
CASILVFPGNPYNEQFF
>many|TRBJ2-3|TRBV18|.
TGTGCCAGCTCACCACCCTCCCAGCGTGGAGATACGCAGTATTTT
CASSPPSQRGDTQYF
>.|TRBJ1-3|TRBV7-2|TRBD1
TGTGCCAGCAGCTTCGACAGGGGGCGGCTGGGAAACACCACATATTTT
CASSFDRGRLGNTTYF
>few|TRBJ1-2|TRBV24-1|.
TGTGCCACCAGTGATCCCGGGGGGTCGGATGGCTACACCTTC
CATSDPGGSDGYTF
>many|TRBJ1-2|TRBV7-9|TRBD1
TGTGCCAGCAGCTTAATGGGACAGGGGGCTGTCGACTATGGCTACACCTTC
CASSLMGQGAVDYGYTF
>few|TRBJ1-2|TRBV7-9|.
TGTGCCAGCAGCTTGGACGCACGGGGTCTCTATGGCTACACCTTC
CASSLDARGLYGYTF
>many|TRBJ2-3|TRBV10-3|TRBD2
TGTGCCATCAGCAACGGGAGGGCAAACACAGATACGCAGTATTTT
CAISNGRANTDTQYF
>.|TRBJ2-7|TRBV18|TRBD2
TGTGCCAGCTCAGGAGCGGGGGGTATCTCCTACGAGCAGTACTTC
CASSGAGGISYEQYF
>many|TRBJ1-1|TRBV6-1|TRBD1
TGTGCCAGCAGTCATGGACAGGGGATGAACACTGAAGCTTTCTTT
CASSHGQGMNTEAFF
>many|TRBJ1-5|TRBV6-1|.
TGTGCCAGCAGTGAAGAGTTGCGGGTCCGCAATCAGCCCCAGCATTTT
CASSEELRVRNQPQHF
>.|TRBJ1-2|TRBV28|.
TGTGCCAGCAGTTTAAGTTCCCACGGGCCCGCGGGGACCTTC
CASSLSSHGPAGTF
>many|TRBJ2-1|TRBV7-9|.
TGTGCCAGCAGCTTACAGAGCGGAGGCCGGTACTACAATGAGCAGTTCTTC
CASSLQSGGRYYNEQFF
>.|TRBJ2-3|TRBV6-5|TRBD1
TGTGCCAGCAGTTTCGGCGGGACAGGTTCCGATACGCAGTATTTT
CASSFGGTGSDTQYF
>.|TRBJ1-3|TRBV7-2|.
TGTGCCAGCAGCCCGTTAAGCTCTGGAAACACCATATATTTT
CASSPLSSGNTIYF
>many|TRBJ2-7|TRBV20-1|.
TGCAGTGCTAGAGATAGCGGGGGACAGGTCGCCTACGAGCAGTACTTC
CSARDSGGQVAYEQYF
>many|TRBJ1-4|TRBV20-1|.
TGCAGTGCCCTGACATGGGCCGGTAATGAAAAACTGTTTTTT
CSALTWAGNEKLFF
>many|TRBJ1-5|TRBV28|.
TGTGCCAGCAGCCGGGACCGACACAATCAGCCCCAGCATTTT
CASSRDRHNQPQHF
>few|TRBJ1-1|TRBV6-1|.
TGTGCCAGCAGGGGGGGCAGAGAGAACACTGAAGCTTTCTTT
CASRGGRENTEAFF
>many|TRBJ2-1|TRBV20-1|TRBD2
TGCAGTGCTAGATCCGCTACTCCTAGCGGGGCTTACAATGAGCAGTTCTTC
CSARSATPSGAYNEQFF
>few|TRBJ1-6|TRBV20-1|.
TGCAGTGCTAGAGATGGAGAATATAATTCACCCCTCCACTTT
CSARDGEYNSPLHF
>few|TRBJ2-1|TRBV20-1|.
TGCAGTGCCCCCCCCAGGGCCCAGCAATCCGAGCAGTTCTTC
CSAPPRAQQSEQFF
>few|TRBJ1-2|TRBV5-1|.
TGCGCCAGCAGCTTAAGGGGAGTCGGCGAAGGCTACACCTTC
CASSLRGVGEGYTF
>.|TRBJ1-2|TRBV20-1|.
TGCAGTGCCCCAGGCCAGGGATTTGGCTATGGCTACACCTTC
CSAPGQGFGYGYTF
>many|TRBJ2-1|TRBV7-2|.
TGTGCCAGCAGCTTAGCGTGGCTAGCCCCCAATGAGCAGTTCTTC
CASSLAWLAPNEQFF
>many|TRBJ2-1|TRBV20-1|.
TGCAGTGCCGCGCTGGACTCCGGCGTTGAGCAGTTCTTC
CSAALDSGVEQFF
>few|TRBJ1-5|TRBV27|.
.
CASSFGEGVPVMGSSNQPQHF
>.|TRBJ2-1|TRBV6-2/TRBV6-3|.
TGTGCCAGCAGTTACCCTATAGGGGGTACATCCAACAATGAGCAGTTCTTC
CASSYPIGGTSNNEQFF
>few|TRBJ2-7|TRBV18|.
TGTGCCAGCTCACCTCTGAGCGACTACGAGCAGTACTTC
CASSPLSDYEQYF
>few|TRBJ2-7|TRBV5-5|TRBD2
TGTGCCAGCAGCTTTGGCAGGGCCCAAGCGGGAGTCGTCGACGAGCAGTACTTC
CASSFGRAQAGVVDEQYF
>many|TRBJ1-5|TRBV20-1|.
TGCAGTGCAACCCGGGGCCCAAATCAGCCCCAGCATTTT
CSATRGPNQPQHF
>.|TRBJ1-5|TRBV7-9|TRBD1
TGTGCCAGCAGCCCTCAACCTCCGGGACAGCGTCAGCATTTT
CASSPQPPGQRQHF
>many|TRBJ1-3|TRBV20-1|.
TGCAGTGCTATGATTTCAGGGGTTCCTGGAAACACCATATATTTT
CSAMISGVPGNTIYF